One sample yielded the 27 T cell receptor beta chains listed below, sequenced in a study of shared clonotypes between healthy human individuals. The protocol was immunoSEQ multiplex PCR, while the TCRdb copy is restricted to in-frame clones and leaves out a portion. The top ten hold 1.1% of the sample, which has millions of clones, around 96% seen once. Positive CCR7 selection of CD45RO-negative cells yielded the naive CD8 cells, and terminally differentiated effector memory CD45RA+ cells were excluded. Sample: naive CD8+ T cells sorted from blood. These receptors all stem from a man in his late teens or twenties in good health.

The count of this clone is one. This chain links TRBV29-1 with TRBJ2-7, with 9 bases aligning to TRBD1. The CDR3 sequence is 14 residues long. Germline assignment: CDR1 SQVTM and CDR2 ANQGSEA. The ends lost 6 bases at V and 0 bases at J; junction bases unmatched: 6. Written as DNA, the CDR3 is TGCAGCGTGAGGGGACAGGGTGGCTCCTACGAGCAGTACTTC. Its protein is CSVRGQGGSYEQYF.

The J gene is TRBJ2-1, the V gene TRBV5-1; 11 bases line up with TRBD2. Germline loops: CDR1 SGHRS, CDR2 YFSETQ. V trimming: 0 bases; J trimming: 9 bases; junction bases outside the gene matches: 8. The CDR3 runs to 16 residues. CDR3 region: CASSLATLAGDPEQFF. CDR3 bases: TGCGCCAGCAGCTTGGCGACACTAGCGGGGGACCCTGAGCAGTTCTTC.

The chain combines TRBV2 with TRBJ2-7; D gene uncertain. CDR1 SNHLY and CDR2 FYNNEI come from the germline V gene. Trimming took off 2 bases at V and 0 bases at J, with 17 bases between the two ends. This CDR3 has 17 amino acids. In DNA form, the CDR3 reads TGTGCCAGCAGTGAATTCTCAGGTCCTTTACTCTCCTACGAGCAGTACTTC. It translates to CASSEFSGPLLSYEQYF.

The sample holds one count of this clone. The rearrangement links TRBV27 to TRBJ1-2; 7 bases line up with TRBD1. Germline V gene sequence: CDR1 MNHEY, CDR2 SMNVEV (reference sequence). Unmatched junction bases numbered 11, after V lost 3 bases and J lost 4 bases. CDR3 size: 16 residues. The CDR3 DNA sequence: TGTGCCAGCAGTTTCTCATCCGGGACAGTAGTCTATGGCTACACCTTC. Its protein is CASSFSSGTVVYGYTF.

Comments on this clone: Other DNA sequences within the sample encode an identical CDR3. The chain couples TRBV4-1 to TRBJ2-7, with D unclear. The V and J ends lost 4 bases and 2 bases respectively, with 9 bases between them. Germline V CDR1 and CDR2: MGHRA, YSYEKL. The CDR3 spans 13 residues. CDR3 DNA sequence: TGCGCCAGCAGCCTCACCCTAGCCTACGAGCAGTACTTC. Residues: CASSLTLAYEQYF.

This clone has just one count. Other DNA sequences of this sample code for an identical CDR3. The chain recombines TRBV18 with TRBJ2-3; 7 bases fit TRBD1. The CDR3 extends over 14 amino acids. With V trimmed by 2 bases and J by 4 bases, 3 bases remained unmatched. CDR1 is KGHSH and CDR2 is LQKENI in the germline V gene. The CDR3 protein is CASSPGDRADTQYF. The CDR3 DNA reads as TGTGCCAGCTCACCAGGAGACAGGGCAGATACGCAGTATTTT.

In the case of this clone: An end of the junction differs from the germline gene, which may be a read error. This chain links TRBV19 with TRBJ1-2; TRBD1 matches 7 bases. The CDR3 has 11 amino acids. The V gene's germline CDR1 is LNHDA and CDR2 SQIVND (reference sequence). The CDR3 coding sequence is TGTGCCAGTAGGACGGGACAGTTCGAAGCCTTC. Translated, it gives CASRTGQFEAF. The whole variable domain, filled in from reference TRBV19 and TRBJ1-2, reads DGGITQSPKYLFRKEGQNVTLSCEQNLNHDAMYWYRQDPGQGLRLIYYSQIVNDFQKGDIAEGYSVSREKKESFPLTVTSAQKNPTAFYLCASRTGQFEAFGSGTRLTVV.

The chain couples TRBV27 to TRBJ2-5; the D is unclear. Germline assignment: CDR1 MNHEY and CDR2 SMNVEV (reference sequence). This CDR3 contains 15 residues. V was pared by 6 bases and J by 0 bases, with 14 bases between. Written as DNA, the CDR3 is TGTGCCAGCAGCCCCCTCGGCCCCAACCAAGAGACCCAGTACTTC. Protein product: CASSPLGPNQETQYF.

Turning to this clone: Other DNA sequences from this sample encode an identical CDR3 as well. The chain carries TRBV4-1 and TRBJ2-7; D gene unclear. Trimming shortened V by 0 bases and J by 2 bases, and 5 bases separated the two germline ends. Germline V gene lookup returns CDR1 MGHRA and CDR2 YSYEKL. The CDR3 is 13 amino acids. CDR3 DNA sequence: TGCGCCAGCAGCCAAGAAGGTCCCTACGAGCAGTACTTC. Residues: CASSQEGPYEQYF.

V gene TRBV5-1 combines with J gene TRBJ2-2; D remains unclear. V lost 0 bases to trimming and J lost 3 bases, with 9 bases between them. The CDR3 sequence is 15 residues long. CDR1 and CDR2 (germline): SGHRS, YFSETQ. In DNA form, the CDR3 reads TGCGCCAGCAGCTTGGGAGGAGCCGACACCGGGGAGCTGTTTTTT. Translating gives CASSLGGADTGELFF.

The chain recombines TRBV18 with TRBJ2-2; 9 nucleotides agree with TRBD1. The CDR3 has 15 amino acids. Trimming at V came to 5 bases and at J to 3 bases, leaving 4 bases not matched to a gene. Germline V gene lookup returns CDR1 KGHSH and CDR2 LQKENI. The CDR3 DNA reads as TGTGCCAGCTCAAAGAGGACAGGGGACACCGGGGAGCTGTTTTTT. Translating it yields CASSKRTGDTGELFF.

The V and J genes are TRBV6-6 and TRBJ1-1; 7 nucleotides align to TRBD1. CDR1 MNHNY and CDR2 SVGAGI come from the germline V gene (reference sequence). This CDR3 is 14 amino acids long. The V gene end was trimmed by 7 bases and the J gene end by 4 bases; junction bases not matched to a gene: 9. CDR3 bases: TGTGCCAGCACCCTGACAGGGCGGAGCACTGAAGCTTTCTTT. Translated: CASTLTGRSTEAFF.

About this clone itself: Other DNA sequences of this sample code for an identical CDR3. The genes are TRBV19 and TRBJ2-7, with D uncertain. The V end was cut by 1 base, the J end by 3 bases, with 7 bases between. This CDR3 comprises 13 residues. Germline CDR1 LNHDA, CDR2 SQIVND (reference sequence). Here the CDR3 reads CASSIGFSYEQYF. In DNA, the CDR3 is TGTGCCAGTAGTATAGGGTTTAGCTACGAGCAGTACTTC.

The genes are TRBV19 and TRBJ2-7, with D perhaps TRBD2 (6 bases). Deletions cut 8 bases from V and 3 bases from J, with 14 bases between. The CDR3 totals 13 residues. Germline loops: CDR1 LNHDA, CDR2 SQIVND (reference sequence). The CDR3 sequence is CASSAGMIYEQYF. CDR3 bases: TGTGCCAGTTCGGCGGGGATGATCTACGAGCAGTACTTC.

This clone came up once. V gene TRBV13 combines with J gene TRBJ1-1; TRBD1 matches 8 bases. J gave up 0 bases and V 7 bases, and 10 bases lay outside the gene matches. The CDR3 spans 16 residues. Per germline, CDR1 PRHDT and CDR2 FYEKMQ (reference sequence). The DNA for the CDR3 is TGTGCCAGCATTTACGCCGGGACAGGATTGAACACTGAAGCTTTCTTT. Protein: CASIYAGTGLNTEAFF.

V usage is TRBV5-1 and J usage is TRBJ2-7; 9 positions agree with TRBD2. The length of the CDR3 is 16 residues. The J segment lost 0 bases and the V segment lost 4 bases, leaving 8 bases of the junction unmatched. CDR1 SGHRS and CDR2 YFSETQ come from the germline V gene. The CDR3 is CASSAPSGVSSYEQYF. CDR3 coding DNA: TGCGCCAGCAGCGCGCCTAGCGGGGTCAGCTCCTACGAGCAGTACTTC.

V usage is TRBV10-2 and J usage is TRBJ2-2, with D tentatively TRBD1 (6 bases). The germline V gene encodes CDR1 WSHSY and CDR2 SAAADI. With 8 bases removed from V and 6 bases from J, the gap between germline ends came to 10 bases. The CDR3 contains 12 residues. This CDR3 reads CASSGTPGELFF. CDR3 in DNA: TGCGCCAGCTCCGGGACACCCGGGGAGCTGTTTTTT.

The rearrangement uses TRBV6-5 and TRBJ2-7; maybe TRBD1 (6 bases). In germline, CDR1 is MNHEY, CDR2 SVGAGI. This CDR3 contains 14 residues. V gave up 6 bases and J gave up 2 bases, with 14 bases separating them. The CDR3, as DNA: TGTGCCAGCAGCCCAGGGGTCTGGGCCTACGAGCAGTACTTC. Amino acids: CASSPGVWAYEQYF.

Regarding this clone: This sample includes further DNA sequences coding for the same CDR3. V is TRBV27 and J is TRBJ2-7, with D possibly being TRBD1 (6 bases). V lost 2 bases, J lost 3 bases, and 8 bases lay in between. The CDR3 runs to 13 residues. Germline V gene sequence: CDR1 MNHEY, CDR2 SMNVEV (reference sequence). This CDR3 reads CASSLQGSYEQYF. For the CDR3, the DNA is TGTGCCAGCAGTTTACAGGGGAGCTACGAGCAGTACTTC.

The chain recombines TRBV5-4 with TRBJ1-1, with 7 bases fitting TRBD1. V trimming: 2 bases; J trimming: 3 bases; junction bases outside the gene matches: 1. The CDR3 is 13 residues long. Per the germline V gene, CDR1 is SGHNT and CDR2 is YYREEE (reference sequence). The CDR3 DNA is TGTGCCAGCAGCTTTCAGGGGGACACTGAAGCTTTCTTT. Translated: CASSFQGDTEAFF.

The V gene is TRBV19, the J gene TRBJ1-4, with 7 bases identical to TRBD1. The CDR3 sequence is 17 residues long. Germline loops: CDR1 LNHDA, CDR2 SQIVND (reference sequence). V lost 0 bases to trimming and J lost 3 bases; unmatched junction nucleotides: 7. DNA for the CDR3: TGTGCCAGTAGTATAGACCCGACAGGGACTCCTAATGAAAAACTGTTTTTT. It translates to CASSIDPTGTPNEKLFF. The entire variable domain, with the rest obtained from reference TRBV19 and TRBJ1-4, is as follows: DGGITQSPKYLFRKEGQNVTLSCEQNLNHDAMYWYRQDPGQGLRLIYYSQIVNDFQKGDIAEGYSVSREKKESFPLTVTSAQKNPTAFYLCASSIDPTGTPNEKLFFGSGTQLSVL.

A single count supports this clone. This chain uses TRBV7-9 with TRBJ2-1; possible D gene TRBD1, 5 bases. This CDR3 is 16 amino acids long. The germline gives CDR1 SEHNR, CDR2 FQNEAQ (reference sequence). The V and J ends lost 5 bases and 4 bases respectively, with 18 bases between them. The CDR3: CASSPTRQKLYNEQFF. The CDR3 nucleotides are TGTGCCAGCAGCCCAACCCGACAGAAACTTTACAATGAGCAGTTCTTC.

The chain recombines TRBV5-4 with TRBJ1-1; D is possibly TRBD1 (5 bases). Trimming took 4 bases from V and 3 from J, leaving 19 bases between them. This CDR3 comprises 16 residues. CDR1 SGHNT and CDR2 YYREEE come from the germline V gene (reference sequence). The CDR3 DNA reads TGTGCCAGCAGCGTACACCGGGGCGCGGAGGACACTGAAGCTTTCTTT. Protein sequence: CASSVHRGAEDTEAFF.

DNA for the CDR3: TGTGCCAGCAGCGTGATGGGGGTTTCCTATAATTCACCCCTCCACTTT. Residues: CASSVMGVSYNSPLHF. The chain uses TRBV27 and TRBJ1-6; TRBD1 might be the D (5 bases). The CDR3 runs to 16 residues. Trimming took off 6 bases at V and 1 base at J, with 13 bases between the two ends. Germline values: CDR1 MNHEY, CDR2 SMNVEV (reference sequence).

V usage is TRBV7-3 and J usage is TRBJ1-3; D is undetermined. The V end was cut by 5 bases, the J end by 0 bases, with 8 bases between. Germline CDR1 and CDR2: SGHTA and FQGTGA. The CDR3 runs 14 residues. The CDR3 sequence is CASSDRDSGNTIYF. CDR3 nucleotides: TGTGCCAGCAGCGACCGCGACTCTGGAAACACCATATATTTT. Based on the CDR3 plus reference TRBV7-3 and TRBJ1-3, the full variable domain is GAGVSQTPSNKVTEKGKYVELRCDPISGHTALYWYRQSLGQGPEFLIYFQGTGAADDSGLPNDRFFAVRPEGSVSTLKIQRTERGDSAVYLCASSDRDSGNTIYFGEGSWLTVV.

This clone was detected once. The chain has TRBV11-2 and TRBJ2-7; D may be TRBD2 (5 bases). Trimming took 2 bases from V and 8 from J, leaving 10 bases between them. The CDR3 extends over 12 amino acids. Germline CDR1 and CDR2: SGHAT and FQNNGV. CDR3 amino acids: CASSLSLAQQYF. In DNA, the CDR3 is TGTGCCAGCAGCTTAAGCCTAGCCCAGCAGTACTTC. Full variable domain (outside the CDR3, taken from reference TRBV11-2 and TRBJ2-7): EAGVAQSPRYKIIEKRQSVAFWCNPISGHATLYWYQQILGQGPKLLIQFQNNGVVDDSQLPKDRFSAERLKGVDSTLKIQPAKLEDSAVYLCASSLSLAQQYFGPGTRLTVT.

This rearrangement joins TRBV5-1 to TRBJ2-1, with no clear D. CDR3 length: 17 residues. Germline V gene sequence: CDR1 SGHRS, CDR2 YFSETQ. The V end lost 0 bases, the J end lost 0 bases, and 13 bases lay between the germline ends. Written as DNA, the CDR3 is TGCGCCAGCAGCTTGGCTTGGAACCCGAGCTCCTACAATGAGCAGTTCTTC. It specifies CASSLAWNPSSYNEQFF.